Shown below are 32 T cell receptor beta chains from a single sample sequenced in a study of cytomegalovirus exposure and HLA in healthy donors. The PCR was carried out with 60 Vbeta primers and 13 Jbeta primers. Profiling relied on immunoSEQ multiplex PCR, and the TCRdb table lists in-frame clones only, not all of them. This table holds approximately 79,000 clones, over 70% found once. The sample consisted of PBMCs. Receptors originate from a male donor in good health and CMV-seropositive.

This clone was counted once. The V and J genes are TRBV19 and TRBJ1-1; TRBD1 matches 7 bases. CDR1 is LNHDA, CDR2 SQIVND, per germline (reference sequence). The CDR3 is 13 residues long. Trimming took 6 bases from V and 1 from J; bases not matched to a gene: 2. The CDR3 nucleotides read TGTGCCAGTAGCCGGACAGGGAACACTGAAGCTTTCTTT. It codes for CASSRTGNTEAFF.

This clone was counted a few times. V gene TRBV7-3 combines with J gene TRBJ1-1, with 7 bases lining up with TRBD1. With V trimmed by 4 bases and J by 3 bases, 2 bases remained unmatched. The germline CDR1 and CDR2 sequences are SGHTA and FQGTGA. The CDR3 has 13 amino acids. The CDR3 loop reads CASSSQGDTEAFF. CDR3 DNA sequence: TGTGCCAGCAGCTCTCAGGGGGACACTGAAGCTTTCTTT.

V and J are TRBV27 and TRBJ1-5; maybe TRBD1 (5 bases). The CDR3 is 17 amino acids. V shed 7 bases and J shed 0 bases, with 19 bases lying between them. CDR1 is MNHEY and CDR2 is SMNVEV in the germline V gene (reference sequence). CDR3 in amino acids: CASTPSTAKNSNQPQHF. The CDR3 region has the DNA TGTGCCAGCACCCCATCGACAGCGAAAAATAGCAATCAGCCCCAGCATTTT.

This rearrangement joins TRBV30 to TRBJ2-1, with TRBD2 matching 8 bases. CDR3 length equals 14 residues. Unmatched junction bases numbered 4, after V lost 4 bases and J lost 2 bases. The germline V gene has CDR1 GTSNPN and CDR2 SVGIG (reference sequence). In nucleotides, the CDR3 is TGTGCCTGGACCAGCGGGAGTACCTACAATGAGCAGTTCTTC. It is translated as CAWTSGSTYNEQFF.

The gene calls are TRBV28 and TRBJ2-2; D unresolved. The CDR3 has 14 amino acids. The V end lost 5 bases, the J end lost 5 bases, and 12 bases lay between the germline ends. The V gene's germline CDR1 is MDHEN and CDR2 SYDVKM. CDR3 residues: CASSDPTYTGELFF. As DNA, the CDR3 is TGTGCCAGCAGTGACCCGACTTATACCGGGGAGCTGTTTTTT.

This chain connects TRBV7-8 to TRBJ1-5; D remains ambiguous. The CDR3 covers 12 residues. Trimming cost V 5 bases and J 3 bases, with 5 bases left between them. Germline-derived CDR1 and CDR2 are SGHVS and FQNEAQ. CDR3 sequence: CASSNNNQPQHF. CDR3 DNA sequence: TGTGCCAGCAGCAACAACAATCAGCCCCAGCATTTT.

The chain recombines TRBV6-6 with TRBJ2-1; possible D gene TRBD1, 6 bases. This CDR3 comprises 15 residues. Looked up from germline, CDR1 is MNHNY and CDR2 is SVGAGI (reference sequence). Trimming took 4 bases from V and 2 from J, leaving 12 bases between them. CDR3 loop: CASSWDTRTYNEQFF. DNA of the CDR3: TGTGCCAGCAGTTGGGACACGCGTACCTACAATGAGCAGTTCTTC.

The CDR3 DNA follows: TGTGCCAGCAGCTATGACCCGGGACTAGTCTACGAGCAGTACTTC. This codes for CASSYDPGLVYEQYF. The chain employs TRBV7-8 and TRBJ2-7; 8 nucleotides match TRBD2. The CDR3 length is 15 residues. V shed 4 bases and J 3 bases; nucleotides not matched to a gene: 8. Germline CDR1 SGHVS, CDR2 FQNEAQ. The full variable domain, its missing parts supplied by reference TRBV7-8 and TRBJ2-7, is GAGVSQSPRYKVAKRGQDVALRCDPISGHVSLFWYQQALGQGPEFLTYFQNEAQLDKSGLPSDRFFAERPEGSVSTLKIQRTQQEDSAVYLCASSYDPGLVYEQYFGPGTRLTVT.

The chain has TRBV20-1 and TRBJ2-7; D remains unclear. In germline, CDR1 is DFQATT, CDR2 SNEGSKA (reference sequence). Trimming removed 5 bases at V and 3 bases at J, with 8 bases between. The CDR3 is 11 residues long. CDR3 sequence (DNA): TGCAGTGCTTTTACGAGCTACGAGCAGTACTTC. This sequence encodes CSAFTSYEQYF.

The chain employs TRBV6-5 and TRBJ1-1; D gene unclear. Germline V CDR1 and CDR2: MNHEY, SVGAGI. Trimming removed 4 bases at V and 4 bases at J, with 19 bases between. The CDR3 runs 16 residues. In nucleotides, the CDR3 is TGTGCCAGCAGTTCTGGCCCCCTAACATGGAGCACTGAAGCTTTCTTT. This encodes CASSSGPLTWSTEAFF.

The V gene is TRBV7-9, the J gene TRBJ1-1; TRBD1 matches at 7 bases. CDR3 length equals 13 residues. In germline, CDR1 is SEHNR, CDR2 FQNEAQ (reference sequence). The V gene end was trimmed by 7 bases and the J gene end by 2 bases; junction bases not matched to a gene: 4. CDR3 coding DNA: TGTGCCAGCATGGGGACAGATAACACTGAAGCTTTCTTT. Protein product: CASMGTDNTEAFF.

The rearrangement joins TRBV29-1 to TRBJ2-1; 11 bases fit TRBD2. The junction had 8 bases not matched to a gene; V was cut back by 3 bases and J by 7 bases. Per germline, CDR1 SQVTM and CDR2 ANQGSEA. The CDR3 length is 15 residues. The CDR3 coding sequence is TGCAGCGTTGACGGTCTAGCGGGGGGCCTGAATGAGCAGTTCTTC. Residues: CSVDGLAGGLNEQFF.

This CDR3 reads CASRGWDRGVSEQYF. The CDR3 DNA reads TGTGCCAGCAGGGGTTGGGACAGGGGTGTCTCCGAGCAGTACTTC. The chain carries TRBV2 and TRBJ2-7; 10 positions agree with TRBD1. With 6 bases clipped from V and 6 bases from J, the junction kept 11 bases outside the gene matches. CDR1 and CDR2 from the germline V gene are SNHLY and FYNNEI. This CDR3 contains 15 residues.

The chain couples TRBV19 to TRBJ2-5; 10 nucleotides match TRBD1. The germline CDR1 and CDR2 sequences are LNHDA and SQIVND (reference sequence). The length of the CDR3 is 18 residues. The J segment lost 5 bases and the V segment lost 5 bases, leaving 17 bases of the junction unmatched. The CDR3 reads CASSPRDRGAIGFETQYF. The DNA for the CDR3 is TGTGCCAGTAGTCCCCGGGACAGGGGAGCAATCGGTTTCGAGACCCAGTACTTC.

The chain carries TRBV7-2 and TRBJ2-3; D ambiguous. CDR1 and CDR2 from the germline V gene are SGHTA and FQGNSA. This CDR3 is built from 15 residues. Trimming shortened V by 5 bases and J by 2 bases, and 14 bases separated the two germline ends. CDR3 bases: TGTGCCAGCAGCCCAACGTCGCAGGTCACAGATACGCAGTATTTT. Translated, it gives CASSPTSQVTDTQYF.

This clone was seen only once. The chain recombines TRBV15 with TRBJ1-4; 9 bases are shared with TRBD1. The CDR3 sequence is 16 residues long. Germline trimming cut 4 bases from V and 10 bases from J; bases unmatched to any gene: 13. Germline V gene lookup returns CDR1 LNHNV and CDR2 YYDKDF (reference sequence). The CDR3, as DNA: TGTGCCACCAGCATAAGATTGGACAGGGGTTTTCGAAAACTGTTTTTT. Translated: CATSIRLDRGFRKLFF.

A word on this clone: One junction end disagrees with the germline gene, perhaps due to a read error. V is TRBV28 and J is TRBJ1-5; a possible D gene is TRBD1 (5 bases). The CDR3 covers 14 residues. Germline CDR1 is MDHEN and CDR2 is SYDVKM. CDR3: CASSSGHPNRPQHF. The CDR3 DNA follows: TGTGCCAGCAGTTCTGGACATCCCAATCGGCCCCAGCATTTT.

This clone was observed a single time. The chain employs TRBV7-6 and TRBJ2-1, with a tentative D call TRBD1 (7 bases). This CDR3 has 16 residues. Trimming removed 5 bases at V and 5 bases at J, with 19 bases between. CDR1 is SGHVS and CDR2 is FNYEAQ in the germline V gene. The CDR3 DNA reads TGTGCCAGCAGCCCGATCAGGGGGGCCGCTCACAATGAGCAGTTCTTC. Residues: CASSPIRGAAHNEQFF.

CDR3 sequence reads: CASSQGSGRYEQYF. In nucleotides, the CDR3 is TGCGCCAGCAGCCAAGGGTCTGGCAGGTACGAGCAGTACTTC. The chain combines TRBV4-1 with TRBJ2-7, with D hard to call. CDR3 length equals 14 residues. Germline V gives CDR1 MGHRA, CDR2 YSYEKL. Trimming cost V 1 base and J 4 bases, with 11 bases left between them.

The V and J genes are TRBV5-1 and TRBJ1-2; maybe TRBD1 (6 bases). CDR3 length equals 13 residues. Trimming cost V 4 bases and J 4 bases, with 11 bases left between them. The germline V gene has CDR1 SGHRS and CDR2 YFSETQ. As DNA, the CDR3 is TGCGCCAGCAGCGGGGGCCTCGGCTATGGCTACACCTTC. As protein: CASSGGLGYGYTF.

The rearrangement uses TRBV7-9 and TRBJ2-3; 8 nucleotides agree with TRBD1. With 2 bases clipped from V and 10 bases from J, the junction kept 5 bases outside the gene matches. The length of the CDR3 is 13 residues. Germline CDR1 SEHNR, CDR2 FQNEAQ (reference sequence). Written as DNA, the CDR3 is TGTGCCAGCAGCTTACTTGACAGGGGTGCGCAGTATTTT. Amino acids: CASSLLDRGAQYF.

The chain carries TRBV5-4 and TRBJ1-3; 7 nucleotides agree with TRBD1. Looked up from germline, CDR1 is SGHNT and CDR2 is YYREEE (reference sequence). The CDR3 loop spans 16 amino acids. The V gene end was trimmed by 4 bases and the J gene end by 0 bases; junction bases not matched to a gene: 7. This CDR3 is CASSPPGQFSGNTIYF. CDR3 coding DNA: TGTGCCAGCAGCCCCCCGGGACAGTTCTCTGGAAACACCATATATTTT.

V usage is TRBV2 and J usage is TRBJ1-3; no clear D. V lost 4 bases to trimming and J lost 3 bases, with 13 bases between them. The germline CDR1 and CDR2 sequences are SNHLY and FYNNEI. CDR3 length: 15 amino acids. CDR3 protein: CASSVDGEDGNTIYF. The CDR3 nucleotides are TGTGCCAGCAGTGTAGACGGGGAGGATGGAAACACCATATATTTT.

The rearrangement uses TRBV5-1 and TRBJ1-6, with TRBD1 matching 7 bases. Germline lookup yields CDR1 SGHRS and CDR2 YFSETQ. This CDR3 spans 15 amino acids. Germline trimming cut 0 bases from V and 7 bases from J; bases unmatched to any gene: 4. CDR3 DNA: TGCGCCAGCAGCTTGGCGGGACAGCTGAATTCACCCCTCCACTTT. Translating gives CASSLAGQLNSPLHF.

The chain recombines TRBV28 with TRBJ1-3; D gene unclear. The germline CDR1 and CDR2 sequences are MDHEN and SYDVKM. The CDR3 runs to 15 residues. Trimming pared 2 bases from V and 0 bases from J, leaving 8 bases between. CDR3 nucleotide sequence: TGTGCCAGCAGTTTAACAGTCAGCTCTGGAAACACCATATATTTT. Amino acids: CASSLTVSSGNTIYF.

V usage is TRBV7-2 and J usage is TRBJ1-6; 7 bases map to TRBD1. CDR1 is SGHTA, CDR2 FQGNSA, per germline. Trimming cost V 3 bases and J 7 bases; bases outside gene matches: 6. The CDR3 extends over 15 amino acids. CDR3 amino acids: CASSFLRDRNSPLHF. Here the CDR3 DNA reads TGTGCCAGCAGCTTCCTCCGGGACAGAAATTCACCCCTCCACTTT.

This clone was detected only once. The CDR3 DNA reads TGTGCCAGCAGCTTAGATCTGGGGAGGGACCAAGGCTACACCTTC. As protein: CASSLDLGRDQGYTF. The chain links TRBV7-9 to TRBJ1-2, with D maybe TRBD1 (5 bases). CDR1 and CDR2 from the germline V gene are SEHNR and FQNEAQ (reference sequence). The CDR3 spans 15 residues. Trimming removed 1 base at V and 8 bases at J, with 17 bases between. The variable domain in full, completed from reference TRBV7-9 and TRBJ1-2, reads DTGVSQNPRHKITKRGQNVTFRCDPISEHNRLYWYRQTLGQGPEFLTYFQNEAQLEKSRLLSDRFSAERPKGSFSTLEIQRTEQGDSAMYLCASSLDLGRDQGYTFGSGTRLTVV.

With respect to this clone: The same CDR3 is also encoded by other DNA sequences in this sample. This chain links TRBV10-3 with TRBJ1-1; D is possibly TRBD1 (5 bases). This CDR3 comprises 13 residues. The V gene lost 6 bases and the J gene lost 0 bases, with 8 bases spanning the gap. CDR1 and CDR2 from the germline V gene are ENHRY and SYGVKD. The CDR3 region is CAIRRGMNTEAFF. The DNA for the CDR3 is TGTGCCATCAGAAGGGGCATGAACACTGAAGCTTTCTTT.

The chain is built from TRBV5-1 and TRBJ2-1; 7 bases align to TRBD1. Germline values: CDR1 SGHRS, CDR2 YFSETQ. The CDR3 is made up of 14 amino acids. V lost 2 bases and J lost 9; bases outside the gene matches: 8. CDR3 coding DNA: TGCGCCAGCAGCTTAAAACAGGGGTTCGCTGAGCAGTTCTTC. Its protein is CASSLKQGFAEQFF.

The CDR3 coding sequence is TGCGCCAGCAGCTTGGGACAGGGGAACACCATATATTTT. This sequence encodes CASSLGQGNTIYF. This chain joins TRBV5-1 and TRBJ1-3, with 8 bases that match TRBD1. This CDR3 is 13 amino acids long. Germline CDR1 reads SGHRS; CDR2 reads YFSETQ. J lost 7 bases, V lost 0 bases, and 0 bases had no gene match.

The gene calls are TRBV7-9 and TRBJ2-5; D might be TRBD2 (5 bases). From germline, CDR1 is SEHNR and CDR2 FQNEAQ (reference sequence). The CDR3 covers 14 residues. Trimming took 2 bases from V and 5 from J, leaving 12 bases between them. The CDR3: CASSLSRLPETQYF. DNA for the CDR3: TGTGCCAGCAGCTTATCGAGACTACCGGAGACCCAGTACTTC.

This chain connects TRBV19 to TRBJ1-1, with D tentatively TRBD1 (6 bases). The CDR3 extends over 15 amino acids. Trimming shortened V by 0 bases and J by 7 bases, and 15 bases separated the two germline ends. Germline-derived CDR1 and CDR2 are LNHDA and SQIVND (reference sequence). The CDR3 DNA follows: TGTGCCAGTAGTATAGAGGGGTCGGGACACCGTGAAGCTTTCTTT. It is translated as CASSIEGSGHREAFF.